This T cell receptor (beta chain) appears in the sequencing data of a study of shared clonotypes between healthy human individuals (dated by TCRdb to between 2020 and 2021). Concerning the study at large: The cohort comprised a couple of women and a few men aged 18 to 49 years. For each donor, CD4 naive and CD4 memory were each run on three plates, CD8 naive on two plates, and CD8 memory on one plate. To estimate repertoire size and how much clonotypes are shared between individuals, the study performed deep sequencing of blood TCR repertoires from five healthy adults. Different laboratories and diverse techniques were used to prepare libraries and sequence TCR repertoires, to increase sequencing depth and limit assay-specific biases. Per donor, leukapheresis produced somewhere between about 0.9 and 10 billion PBMCs.

For this chain, trimming is 3 bases at the V end and 2 bases at the J end, and the number of junction bases without a gene match is 6. From the cysteine up to the phenylalanine, the CDR3 has a length of 17 residues. Only the CDR3 DNA stays, 51 bases, in frame from base 1. CDR1 and CDR2 were assigned from the germline V gene (reference sequence) as LNHDA and SQIVND. The donors were healthy, HIV-negative adults who had no recently reported acute infections or vaccinations. Every donor was a Caucasian adult residing in Nashville, Tennessee, USA. CD4+ T cells were enriched by magnetic negative selection, after which naive cells were positively selected on CD45RA and the negative fraction was taken as the memory subset. Blood was obtained by leukapheresis, after which PBMCs were separated by Ficoll-Histopaque density gradient centrifugation and cryopreserved in liquid nitrogen vapor phase. Analytical flow cytometry was used to check the purity and quantity of every magnetically sorted T cell population. From each sorted fraction, genomic DNA was isolated and quantified by UV absorbance on a Nanodrop 2000c.

Using the deep immunoSEQ assay, TCR CDR3 regions were amplified from genomic DNA by multiplex PCR. For each cell subset, the extracted genomic DNA was distributed evenly across all wells of several immunoSEQ 96-well plates, and each plate served as one replicate. For sorted subsets, about 200 ng genomic DNA, equal to 25,000 to 35,000 T cell genomes, was loaded into each replicate PCR. Purified libraries were quantified with a Qubit 3.0 fluorometer, sized on a Bioanalyzer 2100, and re-quantified with the KAPA Library Quantification kit. Every immunoSEQ 96-well plate was sequenced on a separate single-read 150-cycle Illumina NextSeq 550 flow cell. In the paper's pipeline: Because the immunoSEQ output held only junctional sequences and lacked quality scores, the filtering could not match the filtering applied to full-length reads. Sequences were annotated with PyIR, a Python wrapper for IgBLAST v1.9, using IMGT germline references to assign V/J genes and CDR3. Reads were filtered out if the reads had weak V/J assignments (E-value above 1e-6), no CDR3, stop codons, out-of-frame junctions, or ambiguous translated residues. A V3J clonotype was defined by an identical inferred V gene, J gene, and CDR3 amino acid sequence. Percentage overlap between repertoires was calculated by dividing the number of shared unique clonotypes by the size of the smaller repertoire. Richness of each repertoire was evaluated using RTK rarefaction, the Chao1 estimator, and Recon v2.1 estimates of unobserved clonotypes. For all TCRbeta clonotypes obtained by the gDNA method from several donors, generation probabilities were computed with OLGA. TCRdb's version of the immuneACCESS table is confined to in-frame rearrangements and falls short of the full clone set. An unresolved V gene accounts for under half of the shortfall where checked; the remainder is of unknown origin. The V and J calls and clone size come from that table; D and trimming were worked out from the DNA. The sample table holds roughly 2.5 million clones, of which more than 80% were seen once. The top ten clonotypes cover roughly 0.14% of the sample.

Concerning this clone itself: This receptor's antigen is unknown. No clone much larger than this one lies a single base away; base qualities are absent.

The study at large found these results: The genetic and exposure-history diversity represented was limited by the small number of donors. Sharing across several donors was observed for about 4.8% of naive CD4, around 3.5% of naive CD8, 2.3% of memory CD4, and roughly 0.43% of memory CD8 clonotypes. Even with the large sequencing depth, rarefaction of the sorted-subset datasets indicated that sequencing was incomplete. Pairwise subsampling led to the expectation that sequencing depth would affect the degree of clonotype sharing among donors. Higher generation probabilities were observed for clonotypes shared by all four sorted-subset donors than for non-shared clonotypes. Larger estimated clonotype richness was generally found for naive subsets than for memory subsets. Sampling was limited to blood, and TCR repertoires in tissue likely differ from TCR repertoires in blood.

The receptor was derived from a man between 18 and 35 years old in good health. Sequenced: naive CD4+ T cells sorted from blood. The sample's cell subset or site label, decoded: CD45RA+ positively selected. The chain is encoded by TRBV19 joined to TRBJ2-5; TRBD2 fits 13 bases in the junction. The nucleotides are TGTGCCAGTAGTATCAGAACTAGCGGGGGGGCTCAAGAGACCCAGTACTTC. The resulting protein is CASSIRTSGGAQETQYF.